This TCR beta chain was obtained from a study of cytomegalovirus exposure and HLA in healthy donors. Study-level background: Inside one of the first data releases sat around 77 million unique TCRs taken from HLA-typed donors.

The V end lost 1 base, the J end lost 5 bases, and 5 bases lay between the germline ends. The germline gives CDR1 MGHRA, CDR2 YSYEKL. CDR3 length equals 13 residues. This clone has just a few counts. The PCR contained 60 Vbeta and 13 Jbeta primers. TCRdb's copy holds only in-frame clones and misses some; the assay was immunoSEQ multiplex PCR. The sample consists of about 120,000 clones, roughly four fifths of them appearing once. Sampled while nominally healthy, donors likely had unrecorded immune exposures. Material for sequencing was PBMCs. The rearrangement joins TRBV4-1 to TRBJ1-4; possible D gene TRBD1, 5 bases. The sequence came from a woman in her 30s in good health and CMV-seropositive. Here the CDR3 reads CASSQGGNEKLFF. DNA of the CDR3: TGCGCCAGCAGCCAAGGGGGCAATGAAAAACTGTTTTTT.